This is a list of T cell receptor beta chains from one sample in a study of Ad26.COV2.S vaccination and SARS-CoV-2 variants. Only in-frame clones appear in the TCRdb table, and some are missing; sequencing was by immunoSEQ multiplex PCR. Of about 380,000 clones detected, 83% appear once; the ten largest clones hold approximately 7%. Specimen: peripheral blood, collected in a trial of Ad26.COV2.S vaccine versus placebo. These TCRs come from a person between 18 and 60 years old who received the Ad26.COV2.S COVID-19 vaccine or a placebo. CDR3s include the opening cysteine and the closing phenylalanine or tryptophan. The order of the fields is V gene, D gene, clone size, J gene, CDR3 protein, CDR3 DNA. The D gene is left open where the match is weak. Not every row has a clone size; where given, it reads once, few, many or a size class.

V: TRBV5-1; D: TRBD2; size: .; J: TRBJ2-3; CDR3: CASSLRLAGRDTQYF; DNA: TGCGCCAGCAGCTTGAGGCTAGCGGGGCGAGATACGCAGTATTTT
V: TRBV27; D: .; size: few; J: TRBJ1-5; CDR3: CASSLKGSFRQPQHF; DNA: TGTGCCAGCAGTTTAAAGGGGTCTTTTAGACAGCCCCAGCATTTT
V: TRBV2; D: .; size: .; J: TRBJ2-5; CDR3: CASSRQGSQETQYF; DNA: TGTGCCAGCAGTCGGCAGGGGAGCCAAGAGACCCAGTACTTC
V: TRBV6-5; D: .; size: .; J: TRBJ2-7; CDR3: CASSFEGDVQYF; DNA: TGTGCCAGCAGTTTTGAGGGCGATGTGCAGTACTTC
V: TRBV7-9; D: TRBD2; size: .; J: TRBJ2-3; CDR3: CASSSRTSGTDTQYF; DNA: TGTGCCAGCAGCTCTCGGACTAGCGGAACAGATACGCAGTATTTT
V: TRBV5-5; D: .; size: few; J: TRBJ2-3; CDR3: CASSSLRIAQYF; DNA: TGTGCCAGCAGCTCCTTAAGGATCGCGCAGTATTTT
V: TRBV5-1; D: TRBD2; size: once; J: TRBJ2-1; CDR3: CASSLVSGTYNEQFF; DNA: TGCGCCAGCAGCTTGGTAAGCGGGACCTACAATGAGCAGTTCTTC
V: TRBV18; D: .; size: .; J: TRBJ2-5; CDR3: CASSPLRGNQETQYF; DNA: TGTGCCAGCTCACCACTTCGAGGAAACCAAGAGACCCAGTACTTC
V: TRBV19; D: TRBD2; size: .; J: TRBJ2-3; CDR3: CASSIGALAGTDTQYF; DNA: TGTGCCAGTAGTATAGGTGCACTAGCGGGCACAGATACGCAGTATTTT
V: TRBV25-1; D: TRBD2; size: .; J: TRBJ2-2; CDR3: CASSERLAGVTGELFF; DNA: TGTGCCAGCAGTGAGCGTCTAGCGGGAGTGACCGGGGAGCTGTTTTTT
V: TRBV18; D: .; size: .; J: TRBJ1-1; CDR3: CASSPPGNTEAFF; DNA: TGTGCCAGCTCACCACCAGGGAATACTGAAGCTTTCTTT
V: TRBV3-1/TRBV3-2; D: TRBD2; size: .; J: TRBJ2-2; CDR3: CASSQGSGGFTGELFF; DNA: TGTGCCAGCAGCCAGGGGAGCGGGGGGTTTACCGGGGAGCTGTTTTTT
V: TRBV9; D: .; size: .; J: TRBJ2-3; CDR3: CASSVASGTDTQYF; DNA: TGTGCCAGCAGCGTAGCTAGCGGCACAGATACGCAGTATTTT
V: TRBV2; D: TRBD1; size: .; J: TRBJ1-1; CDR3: CASETPGGTEAFF; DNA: TGTGCCAGCGAGACCCCAGGGGGCACTGAAGCTTTCTTT
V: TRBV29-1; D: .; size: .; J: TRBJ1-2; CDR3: CSVGNAYGYTF; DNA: TGCAGCGTTGGCAATGCCTATGGCTACACCTTC
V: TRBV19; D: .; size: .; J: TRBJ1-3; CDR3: CASSIGTGRVSGNTIYF; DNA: TGTGCCAGTAGTATCGGAACAGGGAGAGTCTCTGGAAACACCATATATTTT
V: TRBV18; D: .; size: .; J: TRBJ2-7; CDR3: CASSPSRYEQYF; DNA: TGTGCCAGCTCACCATCGAGGTACGAGCAGTACTTC
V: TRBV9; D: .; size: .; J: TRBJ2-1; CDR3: CASSEAGGSYNEQFF; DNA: TGTGCCAGCAGCGAGGCAGGGGGGTCCTACAATGAGCAGTTCTTC
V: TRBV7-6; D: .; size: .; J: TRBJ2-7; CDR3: CASSLDPSSYEQYF; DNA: TGTGCCAGCAGCTTAGATCCAAGCTCCTACGAGCAGTACTTC
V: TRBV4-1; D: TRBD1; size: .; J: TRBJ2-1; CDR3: CASSQVRTGKGVEQFF; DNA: TGCGCCAGCAGCCAAGTCCGGACAGGTAAGGGAGTTGAGCAGTTCTTC
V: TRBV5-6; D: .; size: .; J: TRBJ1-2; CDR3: CASSLDKPGYTF; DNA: TGTGCCAGCAGCTTGGACAAGCCAGGCTACACCTTC
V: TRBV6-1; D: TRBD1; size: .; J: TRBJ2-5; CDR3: CASSELIGQGMETQYF; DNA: TGTGCCAGCAGTGAATTGATCGGACAGGGCATGGAGACCCAGTACTTC
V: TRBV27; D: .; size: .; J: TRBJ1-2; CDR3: CASRPLQGKTGGYTF; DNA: TGTGCCAGCAGACCTCTACAGGGAAAGACGGGAGGCTACACCTTC